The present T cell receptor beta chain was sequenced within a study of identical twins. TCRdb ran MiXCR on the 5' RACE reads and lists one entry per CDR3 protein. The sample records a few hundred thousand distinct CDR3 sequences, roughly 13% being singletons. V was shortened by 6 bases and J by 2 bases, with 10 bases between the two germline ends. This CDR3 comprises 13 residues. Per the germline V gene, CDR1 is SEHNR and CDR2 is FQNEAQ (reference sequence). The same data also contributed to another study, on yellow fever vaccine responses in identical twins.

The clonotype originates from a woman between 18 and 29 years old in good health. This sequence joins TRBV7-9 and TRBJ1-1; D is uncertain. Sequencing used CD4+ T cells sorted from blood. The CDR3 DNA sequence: TGTGCCAGCAGACGTACCCATAACACTGAAGCTTTCTTT. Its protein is CASRRTHNTEAFF.